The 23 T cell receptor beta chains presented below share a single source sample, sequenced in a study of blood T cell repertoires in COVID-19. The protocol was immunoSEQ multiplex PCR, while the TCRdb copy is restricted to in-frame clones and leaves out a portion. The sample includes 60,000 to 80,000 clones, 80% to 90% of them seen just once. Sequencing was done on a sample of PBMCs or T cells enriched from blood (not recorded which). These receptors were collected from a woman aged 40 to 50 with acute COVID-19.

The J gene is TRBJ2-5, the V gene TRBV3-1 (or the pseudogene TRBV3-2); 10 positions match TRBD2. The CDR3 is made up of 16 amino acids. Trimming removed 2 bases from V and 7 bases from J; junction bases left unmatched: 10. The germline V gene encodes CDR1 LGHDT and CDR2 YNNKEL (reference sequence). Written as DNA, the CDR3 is TGTGCCAGCAGCCAACCCCAAGTCGGGACTAGCGTGACCCAGTACTTC. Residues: CASSQPQVGTSVTQYF.

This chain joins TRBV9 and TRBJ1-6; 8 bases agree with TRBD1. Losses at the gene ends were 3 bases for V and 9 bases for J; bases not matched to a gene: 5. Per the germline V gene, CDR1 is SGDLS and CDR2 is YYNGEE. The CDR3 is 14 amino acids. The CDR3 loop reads CASSEGQGRSPLHF. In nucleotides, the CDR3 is TGTGCCAGCAGCGAAGGACAGGGCCGTTCACCCCTCCACTTT.

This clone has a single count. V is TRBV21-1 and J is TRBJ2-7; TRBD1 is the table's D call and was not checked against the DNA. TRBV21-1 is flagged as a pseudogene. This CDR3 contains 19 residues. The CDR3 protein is CASSKALWVWDSSSYEQYV. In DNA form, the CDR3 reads TGTGCCAGCAGCAAAGCGCTTTGGGTGTGGGACAGTAGCTCCTACGAGCAGTACGTC.

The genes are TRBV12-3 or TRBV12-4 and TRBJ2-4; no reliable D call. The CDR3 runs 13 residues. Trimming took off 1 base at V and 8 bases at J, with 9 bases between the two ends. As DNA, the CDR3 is TGTGCCAGCAGTTTAGGGGCCGTGGACATTCAGTACTTC. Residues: CASSLGAVDIQYF.

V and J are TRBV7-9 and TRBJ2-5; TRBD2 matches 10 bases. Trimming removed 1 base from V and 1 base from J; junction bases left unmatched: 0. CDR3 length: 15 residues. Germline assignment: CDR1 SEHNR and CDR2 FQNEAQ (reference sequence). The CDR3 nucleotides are TGTGCCAGCAGCTTAGGGACTAGCGGCCAAGAGACCCAGTACTTC. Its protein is CASSLGTSGQETQYF.

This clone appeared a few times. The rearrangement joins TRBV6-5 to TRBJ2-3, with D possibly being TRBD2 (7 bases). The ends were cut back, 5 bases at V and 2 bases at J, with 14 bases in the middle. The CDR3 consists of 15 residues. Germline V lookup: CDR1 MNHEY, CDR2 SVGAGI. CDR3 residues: CASSRFRGATDTQYF. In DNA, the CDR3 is TGTGCCAGCAGTCGTTTCCGGGGGGCCACAGATACGCAGTATTTT.

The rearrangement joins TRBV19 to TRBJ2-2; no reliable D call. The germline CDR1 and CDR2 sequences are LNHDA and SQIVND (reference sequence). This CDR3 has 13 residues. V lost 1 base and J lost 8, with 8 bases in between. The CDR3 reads CASSIVAWGELFF. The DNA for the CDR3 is TGTGCCAGTAGTATAGTGGCATGGGGGGAGCTGTTTTTT.

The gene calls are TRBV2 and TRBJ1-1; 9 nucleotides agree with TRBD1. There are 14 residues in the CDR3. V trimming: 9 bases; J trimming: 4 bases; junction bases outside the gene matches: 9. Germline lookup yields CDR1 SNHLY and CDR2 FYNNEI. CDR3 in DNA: TGTGCCAGATCTTCGACAGGGGGGTTCACTGAAGCTTTCTTT. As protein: CARSSTGGFTEAFF.

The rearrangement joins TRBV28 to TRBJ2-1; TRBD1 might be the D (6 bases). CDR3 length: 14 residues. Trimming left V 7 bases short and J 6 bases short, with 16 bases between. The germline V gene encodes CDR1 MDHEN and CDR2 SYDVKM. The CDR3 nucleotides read TGTGCCAGCACCTCCTCAGGGGCCCTCAATGAGCAGTTCTTC. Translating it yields CASTSSGALNEQFF.

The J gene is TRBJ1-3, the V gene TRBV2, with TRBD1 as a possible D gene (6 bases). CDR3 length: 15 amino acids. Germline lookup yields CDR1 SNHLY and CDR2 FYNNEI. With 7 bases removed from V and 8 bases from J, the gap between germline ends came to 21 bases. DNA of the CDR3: TGTGCCAGCAAACTAGACAACAGGGAAGCGGACACCATATATTTT. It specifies CASKLDNREADTIYF.

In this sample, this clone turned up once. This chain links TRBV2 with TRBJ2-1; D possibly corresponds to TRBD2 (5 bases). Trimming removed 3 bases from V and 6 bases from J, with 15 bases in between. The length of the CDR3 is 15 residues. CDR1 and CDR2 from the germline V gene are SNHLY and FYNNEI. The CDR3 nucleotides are TGTGCCAGCAGTGACCTCGGACTGGGCTCCAATGAGCAGTTCTTC. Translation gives CASSDLGLGSNEQFF.

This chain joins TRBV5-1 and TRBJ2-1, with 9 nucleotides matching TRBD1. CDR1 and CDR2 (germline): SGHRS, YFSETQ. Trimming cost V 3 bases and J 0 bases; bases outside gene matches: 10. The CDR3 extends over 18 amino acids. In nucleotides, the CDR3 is TGCGCCAGCAGCTCACAACAGGGGGCGTCGTACTCCTACAATGAGCAGTTCTTC. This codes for CASSSQQGASYSYNEQFF.

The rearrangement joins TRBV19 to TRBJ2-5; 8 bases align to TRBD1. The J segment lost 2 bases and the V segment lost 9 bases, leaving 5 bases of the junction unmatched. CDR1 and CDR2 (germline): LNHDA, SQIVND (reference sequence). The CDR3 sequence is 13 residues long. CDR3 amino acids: CASNRQGQETQYF. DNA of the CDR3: TGTGCCAGCAATAGACAGGGGCAAGAGACCCAGTACTTC.

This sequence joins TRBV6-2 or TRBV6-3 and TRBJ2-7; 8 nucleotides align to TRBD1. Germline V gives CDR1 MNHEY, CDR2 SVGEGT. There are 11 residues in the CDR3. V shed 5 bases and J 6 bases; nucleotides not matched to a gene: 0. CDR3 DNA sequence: TGTGCCAGCAGTGACAGGGGCGAGCAGTACGTC. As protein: CASSDRGEQYV.

In nucleotides, the CDR3 is TGTGCCAGCGGGACCCTAGCGCTCCAAGAGACCCAGTACTTC. Translated, it gives CASGTLALQETQYF. V gene TRBV7-9 combines with J gene TRBJ2-5; a weak D match, TRBD2 (6 bases). The germline gives CDR1 SEHNR, CDR2 FQNEAQ (reference sequence). This CDR3 has 14 residues. Trimming shortened V by 8 bases and J by 1 base, and 14 bases separated the two germline ends.

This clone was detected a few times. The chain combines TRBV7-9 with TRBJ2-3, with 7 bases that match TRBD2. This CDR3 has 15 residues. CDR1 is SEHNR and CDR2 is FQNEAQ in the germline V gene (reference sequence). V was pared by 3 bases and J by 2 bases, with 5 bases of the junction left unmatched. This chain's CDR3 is CASSLNSGITDTQYF. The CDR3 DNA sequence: TGTGCCAGCAGCTTGAACAGCGGGATCACAGATACGCAGTATTTT.

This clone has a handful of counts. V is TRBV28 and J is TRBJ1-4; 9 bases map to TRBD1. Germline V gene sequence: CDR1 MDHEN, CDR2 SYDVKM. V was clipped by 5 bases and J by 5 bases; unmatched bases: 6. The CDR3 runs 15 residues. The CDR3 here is CASSTPGTGNEKLFF. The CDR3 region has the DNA TGTGCCAGCAGTACACCAGGGACAGGGAATGAAAAACTGTTTTTT.

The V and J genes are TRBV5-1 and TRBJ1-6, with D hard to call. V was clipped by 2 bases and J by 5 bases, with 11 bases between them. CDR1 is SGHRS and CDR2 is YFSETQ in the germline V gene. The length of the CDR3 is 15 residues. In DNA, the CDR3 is TGCGCCAGCAGCTTAAGGGCGCGGGATAATTCACCCCTCCACTTT. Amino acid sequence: CASSLRARDNSPLHF.

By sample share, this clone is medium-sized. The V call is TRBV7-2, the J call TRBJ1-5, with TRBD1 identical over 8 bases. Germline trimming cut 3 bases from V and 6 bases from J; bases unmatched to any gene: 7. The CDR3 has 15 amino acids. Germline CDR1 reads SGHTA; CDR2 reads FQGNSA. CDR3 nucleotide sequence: TGTGCCAGCAGCTTCGCCCAGGGGGCTAGTCAGCCCCAGCATTTT. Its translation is CASSFAQGASQPQHF.

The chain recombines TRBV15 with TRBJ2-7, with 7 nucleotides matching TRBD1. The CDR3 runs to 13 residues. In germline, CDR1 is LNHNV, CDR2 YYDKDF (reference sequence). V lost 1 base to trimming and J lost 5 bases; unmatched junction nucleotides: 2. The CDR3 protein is CATSRATGNEQYF. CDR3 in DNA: TGTGCCACCAGCAGAGCGACAGGGAACGAGCAGTACTTC.

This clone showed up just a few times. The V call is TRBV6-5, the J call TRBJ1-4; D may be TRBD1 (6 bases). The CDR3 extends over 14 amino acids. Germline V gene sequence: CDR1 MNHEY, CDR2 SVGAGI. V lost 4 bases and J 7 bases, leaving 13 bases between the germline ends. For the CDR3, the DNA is TGTGCCAGCAGTTCTAGGGGGTCCGGTGAAAAACTGTTTTTT. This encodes CASSSRGSGEKLFF.

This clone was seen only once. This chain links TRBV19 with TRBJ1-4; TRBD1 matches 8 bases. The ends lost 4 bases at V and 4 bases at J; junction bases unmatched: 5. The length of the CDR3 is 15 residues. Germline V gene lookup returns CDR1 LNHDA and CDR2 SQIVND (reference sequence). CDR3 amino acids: CASSTTTGGNEKLFF. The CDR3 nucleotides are TGTGCCAGTAGTACTACCACAGGGGGTAATGAAAAACTGTTTTTT.

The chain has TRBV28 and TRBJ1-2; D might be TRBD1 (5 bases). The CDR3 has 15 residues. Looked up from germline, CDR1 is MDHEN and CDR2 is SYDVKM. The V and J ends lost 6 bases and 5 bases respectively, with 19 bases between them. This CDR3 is CASRDPYRLTYGYTF. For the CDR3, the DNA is TGTGCCAGCAGAGACCCCTACAGGCTAACATATGGCTACACCTTC.